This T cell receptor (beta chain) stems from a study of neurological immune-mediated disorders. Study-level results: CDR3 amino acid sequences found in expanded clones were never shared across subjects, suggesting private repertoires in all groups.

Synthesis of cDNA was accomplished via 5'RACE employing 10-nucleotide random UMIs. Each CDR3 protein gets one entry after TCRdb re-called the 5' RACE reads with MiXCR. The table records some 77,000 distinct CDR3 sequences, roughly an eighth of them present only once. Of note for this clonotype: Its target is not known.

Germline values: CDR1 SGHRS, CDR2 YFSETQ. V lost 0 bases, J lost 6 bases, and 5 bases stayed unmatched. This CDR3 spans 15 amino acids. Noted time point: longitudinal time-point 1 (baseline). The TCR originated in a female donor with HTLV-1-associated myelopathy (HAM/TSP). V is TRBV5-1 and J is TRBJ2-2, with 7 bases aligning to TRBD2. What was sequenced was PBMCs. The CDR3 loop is CASSLDGAGAGELFF. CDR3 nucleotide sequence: TGCGCCAGCAGCTTGGACGGGGCGGGAGCCGGGGAGCTGTTTTTT.